This note documents a single T cell receptor (beta chain) sequence. The source of the sample is a study of blood T cell repertoires in COVID-19. The wider study: Acute-phase and convalescent COVID-19 samples originated in the United States, Italy and Spain.

Clones were sequenced by immunoSEQ multiplex PCR, and TCRdb holds only the in-frame ones, with some missing. The table shows approximately 260,000 clones, with 75% to 90% occurring only once. The V gene lost 3 bases and the J gene lost 3 bases, with 8 bases spanning the gap. The germline V gene has CDR1 MNHNS and CDR2 SASEGT. The CDR3 is 13 amino acids. Source material: peripheral blood. The chain links TRBV6-1 to TRBJ1-2; D unresolved. The receptor comes from a man in his fifties or sixties who had recovered from COVID-19. CDR3: CASSDAQHYGYTF. For the CDR3, the DNA is TGTGCCAGCAGTGACGCACAACACTATGGCTACACCTTC.